This entry lists 30 T cell receptor beta chains sequenced from one sample in a study of T cells in localized non-small cell lung cancer. The method was immunoSEQ multiplex PCR; TCRdb's version includes in-frame clones alone and lacks a portion of them. The sample includes approximately 15,000 clones, approximately 89% seen only once; the top ten take 24%. The starting material was peripheral blood, obtained before any cancer treatment. The receptors derive from a female donor over 55 with stage I squamous cell lung carcinoma.

This clone appeared a few times. This chain connects TRBV30 to TRBJ2-1, with D perhaps TRBD1 or TRBD2 (5 bases each). This CDR3 spans 12 amino acids. Germline V CDR1 and CDR2: GTSNPN, SVGIG (reference sequence). V lost 7 bases and J 6 bases, leaving 13 bases between the germline ends. As DNA, the CDR3 is TGTGCCTCTCCGGGACGCCGCAATGAGCAGTTCTTC. This sequence encodes CASPGRRNEQFF.

The V and J genes are TRBV6-5 and TRBJ1-5; TRBD1 is a possible D gene (5 bases). CDR1 is MNHEY and CDR2 is SVGAGI in the germline V gene. V gave up 5 bases and J gave up 5 bases, with 16 bases separating them. CDR3 size: 15 residues. CDR3 nucleotides: TGTGCCAGCAGTGTAAACCAGGGACTTCATCAGCCCCAGCATTTT. Residues: CASSVNQGLHQPQHF.

The chain employs TRBV6-5 and TRBJ1-5; no firm D call. V lost 0 bases and J lost 4, with 7 bases in between. The CDR3 extends over 14 amino acids. In germline, CDR1 is MNHEY, CDR2 SVGAGI. As DNA, the CDR3 is TGTGCCAGCAGTTACTCGACAACTAATCAGCCCCAGCATTTT. Amino acids: CASSYSTTNQPQHF.

The chain joins TRBV5-1 to TRBJ1-5; 9 bases line up with TRBD1. The CDR3 consists of 15 residues. Looked up from germline, CDR1 is SGHRS and CDR2 is YFSETQ. V lost 3 bases to trimming and J lost 4 bases; unmatched junction nucleotides: 5. CDR3 in amino acids: CASSSGQGLNQPQHF. The CDR3 DNA follows: TGCGCCAGCAGCTCAGGACAGGGGTTAAATCAGCCCCAGCATTTT.

This sequence joins TRBV11-2 and TRBJ2-5, with D possibly matching TRBD1 (6 bases). The CDR3 length is 15 residues. The germline V and J ends were trimmed by 3 bases and 5 bases, with 16 bases remaining between them. The V gene's germline CDR1 is SGHAT and CDR2 FQNNGV. The CDR3 region is CASSLSRGAQETQYF. The DNA of the CDR3 is TGTGCCAGCAGCTTGAGCAGGGGAGCTCAGGAGACCCAGTACTTC. The full variable domain, with the rest looked up from reference TRBV11-2 and TRBJ2-5, is EAGVAQSPRYKIIEKRQSVAFWCNPISGHATLYWYQQILGQGPKLLIQFQNNGVVDDSQLPKDRFSAERLKGVDSTLKIQPAKLEDSAVYLCASSLSRGAQETQYFGPGTRLLVL.

CDR3 bases: TGCGCCAGCAGTCATAAGACTCTGGGGTACGAGCAGTACTTC. It specifies CASSHKTLGYEQYF. V is TRBV23-1 and J is TRBJ2-7; no firm D call. TRBV23-1 is placed among ORFs of uncertain function. Trimming shortened V by 3 bases and J by 4 bases, and 13 bases separated the two germline ends. The CDR3 is 14 residues long.

The rearrangement links TRBV10-1 to TRBJ2-1; 14 positions agree with TRBD2. V gave up 6 bases and J gave up 14 bases; unmatched junction bases: 6. The CDR3 has 13 amino acids. The germline V gene encodes CDR1 WNHNN and CDR2 SYGVQD (reference sequence). This chain's CDR3 is CASSQGLAGVKFF. CDR3 nucleotides: TGCGCCAGCAGCCAGGGACTAGCGGGAGTGAAGTTCTTC.

This clone has only a few counts. The chain has TRBV7-2 and TRBJ1-2; D is perhaps TRBD1 (6 bases). The germline V gene has CDR1 SGHTA and CDR2 FQGNSA. This CDR3 is built from 13 residues. V was clipped by 5 bases and J by 2 bases, with 9 bases between them. The CDR3 loop reads CASSPGTNYGYTF. DNA of the CDR3: TGTGCCAGCAGCCCTGGGACAAACTATGGCTACACCTTC.

V gene TRBV7-6 combines with J gene TRBJ2-5; 7 bases are a match to TRBD1. After removal of 4 bases from V and 1 base from J, the junction contained 6 bases not matched to a gene. This CDR3 comprises 15 residues. Germline V gives CDR1 SGHVS, CDR2 FNYEAQ. The CDR3 nucleotides read TGTGCCAGCAGCTCCCAGACAGGGTCCCAAGAGACCCAGTACTTC. It is translated as CASSSQTGSQETQYF.

This chain uses TRBV28 with TRBJ2-7; no clear D gene. Trimming pared 6 bases from V and 0 bases from J, leaving 18 bases between. The CDR3 sequence is 16 residues long. CDR1 MDHEN and CDR2 SYDVKM come from the germline V gene. The CDR3 nucleotides read TGTGCCAGCAGCCAAGGTCCCAGAGATCGCTCCTACGAGCAGTACTTC. This gives the protein CASSQGPRDRSYEQYF. The full variable domain, rest sourced from reference TRBV28 and TRBJ2-7, is DVKVTQSSRYLVKRTGEKVFLECVQDMDHENMFWYRQDPGLGLRLIYFSYDVKMKEKGDIPEGYSVSREKKERFSLILESASTNQTSMYLCASSQGPRDRSYEQYFGPGTRLTVT.

The chain uses TRBV4-2 and TRBJ2-5; D remains ambiguous. Germline assignment: CDR1 LGHNA and CDR2 YNFKEQ. Deletions cut 0 bases from V and 4 bases from J, with 6 bases between. The CDR3 is made up of 13 amino acids. CDR3 sequence reads: CASSQDYGETQYF. As DNA, the CDR3 is TGTGCCAGCAGCCAAGACTATGGAGAGACCCAGTACTTC.

This clone was counted only a few times. Mismatch with germline at one junction end may stem from a read error. The V gene is TRBV7-2, the J gene TRBJ1-3; 7 bases line up with TRBD1. Germline-derived CDR1 and CDR2 are SGHTA and FQGNSA. The CDR3 extends over 12 amino acids. The CDR3 spells CASSLDLGDSVF. The CDR3 DNA reads TGTGCCAGCAGCTTAGATCTAGGGGACAGCGTTTTT.

DNA for the CDR3: TGCGCCAGCAGGGCGACAGGGCCCTACGAGCAGTACTTC. This gives the protein CASRATGPYEQYF. The rearrangement joins TRBV5-1 to TRBJ2-7; 7 nucleotides align to TRBD1. After removal of 5 bases from V and 2 bases from J, the junction contained 4 bases not matched to a gene. This CDR3 has 13 amino acids. Germline V gene data show CDR1 as SGHRS and CDR2 as YFSETQ.

The V and J genes are TRBV28 and TRBJ2-3; 15 bases agree with TRBD2. Germline V lookup: CDR1 MDHEN, CDR2 SYDVKM. Trimming cost V 7 bases and J 5 bases; bases outside gene matches: 13. This CDR3 is 18 amino acids long. CDR3 amino acids: CASMGLAGGGGYRDTQYF. The CDR3 nucleotides are TGTGCCAGCATGGGACTAGCGGGAGGAGGTGGCTACAGAGATACGCAGTATTTT.

The V call is TRBV7-3, the J call TRBJ1-6; TRBD1 aligns across 12 bases. Germline V gene lookup returns CDR1 SGHTA and CDR2 FQGTGA. Unmatched junction bases numbered 2, after V lost 4 bases and J lost 7 bases. This CDR3 contains 15 residues. The CDR3 spells CASSSGTGGNSPLHF. The CDR3 coding sequence is TGTGCCAGCAGCTCTGGGACAGGGGGCAATTCACCCCTCCACTTT.

The chain carries TRBV27 and TRBJ2-7; TRBD2 agrees at 7 bases. The germline CDR1 and CDR2 sequences are MNHEY and SMNVEV (reference sequence). J was trimmed by 1 base and V by 3 bases; bases with no gene match: 3. CDR3 length equals 14 residues. As DNA, the CDR3 is TGTGCCAGCAGTTTCGGGGGGTCTTCCTACGAGCAGTACTTC. The encoded protein is CASSFGGSSYEQYF.

The chain employs TRBV5-5 and TRBJ2-2, with 11 bases matching TRBD2. CDR3 length: 16 amino acids. Germline values: CDR1 SGHKS, CDR2 YYEKEE (reference sequence). J was trimmed by 8 bases and V by 0 bases; bases with no gene match: 6. The CDR3 DNA reads TGTGCCAGCAGCTTGGGTCTAGCGGGAGGCCGAGGGGAGCTGTTTTTT. Translating gives CASSLGLAGGRGELFF.

The chain recombines TRBV30 with TRBJ2-3; possible D gene TRBD1, 5 bases. The germline CDR1 and CDR2 sequences are GTSNPN and SVGIG (reference sequence). CDR3 length equals 11 residues. This CDR3 reads CGWGPADTQYF. The CDR3, as DNA: TGTGGTTGGGGCCCAGCAGATACGCAGTATTTT.

The rearrangement links TRBV11-2 to TRBJ1-1; D call uncertain. The CDR3 is made up of 13 amino acids. The V gene lost 0 bases and the J gene lost 7 bases, with 9 bases spanning the gap. Per the germline V gene, CDR1 is SGHAT and CDR2 is FQNNGV. The CDR3 here is CASSLDNAFEAFF. CDR3 sequence (DNA): TGTGCCAGCAGCTTAGATAACGCTTTTGAAGCTTTCTTT.

The chain links TRBV11-2 to TRBJ2-2; TRBD2 is a possible D gene (5 bases). Trimming took 2 bases from V and 3 from J, leaving 10 bases between them. The CDR3 consists of 15 residues. Germline V gives CDR1 SGHAT, CDR2 FQNNGV. CDR3 in amino acids: CASSLSGKDTGELFF. CDR3 nucleotide sequence: TGTGCCAGCAGCTTATCGGGGAAGGACACCGGGGAGCTGTTTTTT.

The V and J genes are TRBV28 and TRBJ2-7, with TRBD1 matching over 8 bases. The V and J ends lost 2 bases and 2 bases, in that order; junction bases with no gene match: 8. Germline-derived CDR1 and CDR2 are MDHEN and SYDVKM. This CDR3 is 16 amino acids long. In nucleotides, the CDR3 is TGTGCCAGCAGTTTAGGCCCGGGACAGGCCGCCTACGAGCAGTACTTC. Residues: CASSLGPGQAAYEQYF. Combining the CDR3 with reference TRBV28 and TRBJ2-7 gives the whole variable domain DVKVTQSSRYLVKRTGEKVFLECVQDMDHENMFWYRQDPGLGLRLIYFSYDVKMKEKGDIPEGYSVSREKKERFSLILESASTNQTSMYLCASSLGPGQAAYEQYFGPGTRLTVT.

The V and J genes are TRBV2 and TRBJ2-5; 10 bases agree with TRBD2. This CDR3 has 15 residues. V shed 4 bases, J shed 4 bases, and the junction held 6 bases outside the gene matches. In germline, CDR1 is SNHLY, CDR2 FYNNEI. This chain's CDR3 is CASSALAGVGETQYF. The CDR3 region has the DNA TGTGCCAGCAGTGCCCTAGCGGGAGTCGGAGAGACCCAGTACTTC.

J is TRBJ2-3 and V is TRBV18; no reliable D call. This CDR3 has 15 amino acids. The V end lost 2 bases, the J end lost 2 bases, and 11 bases lay between the germline ends. Germline CDR1 and CDR2: KGHSH and LQKENI. CDR3 loop: CASSPVNSHTDTQYF. CDR3 DNA: TGTGCCAGCTCACCAGTCAACAGCCACACAGATACGCAGTATTTT.

The chain couples TRBV7-9 to TRBJ1-6; no firm D call. CDR1 is SEHNR and CDR2 is FQNEAQ in the germline V gene (reference sequence). The CDR3 runs 14 residues. Trimming removed 4 bases at V and 9 bases at J, with 13 bases between. CDR3 in amino acids: CASSYEDMGSPLHF. The CDR3 region has the DNA TGTGCCAGCAGCTACGAGGATATGGGTTCACCCCTCCACTTT.

This clone was observed a few times. The chain combines TRBV28 with TRBJ2-3, with a weak D call TRBD1 (6 bases). The germline V gene encodes CDR1 MDHEN and CDR2 SYDVKM. The CDR3 consists of 15 residues. Trimming took off 5 bases at V and 1 base at J, with 13 bases between the two ends. The CDR3 here is CASSPSGEGTDTQYF. CDR3 DNA sequence: TGTGCCAGCAGTCCCTCAGGGGAAGGCACAGATACGCAGTATTTT.

On this clone: The same CDR3 also results from other DNA sequences found in this sample. The rearrangement joins TRBV30 to TRBJ2-5; the D gene is possibly TRBD2 (7 bases). The CDR3 has 15 residues. CDR1 and CDR2 from the germline V gene are GTSNPN and SVGIG (reference sequence). V lost 3 bases and J 2 bases, leaving 16 bases between the germline ends. CDR3 sequence (DNA): TGTGCCTGGAGGGCGCGAGGGGGGGGGCAAGAGACCCAGTACTTC. Its translation: CAWRARGGGQETQYF.

V is TRBV6-5 and J is TRBJ1-2, with TRBD1 identical over 9 bases. This CDR3 has 13 residues. Germline V gene lookup returns CDR1 MNHEY and CDR2 SVGAGI. Losses at the gene ends were 6 bases for V and 4 bases for J; bases not matched to a gene: 3. The CDR3 nucleotides read TGTGCCAGCAGCTTGGACAGGGGCTATGGCTACACCTTC. It encodes CASSLDRGYGYTF.

The chain carries TRBV7-9 and TRBJ2-3, with 14 positions matching TRBD2. The CDR3 totals 16 residues. The germline CDR1 and CDR2 sequences are SEHNR and FQNEAQ (reference sequence). V was pared by 5 bases and J by 1 base, with 2 bases of the junction left unmatched. CDR3 sequence: CASSPTSGGGTDTQYF. The CDR3 nucleotides are TGTGCCAGCAGCCCGACTAGCGGGGGGGGCACAGATACGCAGTATTTT.

The J gene is TRBJ2-3, the V gene TRBV2, with TRBD2 identical over 11 bases. Germline CDR1 and CDR2: SNHLY and FYNNEI. V lost 6 bases and J lost 1; bases outside the gene matches: 0. CDR3 size: 14 residues. The CDR3 DNA reads as TGTGCCAGCAGACTAGCGGGAGGCACAGATACGCAGTATTTT. This gives the protein CASRLAGGTDTQYF. Drawing the rest from reference TRBV2 and TRBJ2-3, the complete variable domain is EPEVTQTPSHQVTQMGQEVILRCVPISNHLYFYWYRQILGQKVEFLVSFYNNEISEKSEIFDDQFSVERPDGSNFTLKIRSTKLEDSAMYFCASRLAGGTDTQYFGPGTRLTVL.

This clone showed up just a few times. The chain links TRBV7-9 to TRBJ2-3; D possibly corresponds to TRBD2 (6 bases). The germline CDR1 and CDR2 sequences are SEHNR and FQNEAQ (reference sequence). V dropped 0 bases and J dropped 0 bases, with 7 bases sitting between them. CDR3 length: 15 amino acids. The CDR3 DNA reads as TGTGCCAGCAGCTTAGCAAGCGGGAGCACAGATACGCAGTATTTT. Its translation is CASSLASGSTDTQYF.